What follows are 28 T cell receptor beta chains derived from one specimen sequenced in a study of T-cell memory formation after mild COVID-19. One entry per CDR3 protein, called by TCRdb with MiXCR from the 5' RACE reads. The table records 200,000 to 250,000 distinct CDR3 sequences, more than 25% of them present only once. Sequenced material: PBMCs or a T cell subset sorted from them (not recorded which). These receptors were obtained from an adult woman who had mild COVID-19 (a few samples of this study predate the infection). Cell type and time point are not known.

The sample holds a few counts of this clonotype. The gene calls are TRBV7-9 and TRBJ2-2; possibly TRBD2 for D (5 bases). The germline gives CDR1 SEHNR, CDR2 FQNEAQ (reference sequence). The CDR3 sequence is 13 residues long. V was pared by 5 bases and J by 4 bases, with 8 bases between. The CDR3 coding sequence is TGTGCCAGCAGCAGGAGGACCACCGGGGAGCTGTTTTTT. Translated, it gives CASSRRTTGELFF.

This clonotype came up a few times. The V and J genes are TRBV5-4 and TRBJ2-7; no definite D call. The ends were cut back, 3 bases at V and 6 bases at J, with 7 bases in the middle. The germline gives CDR1 SGHNT, CDR2 YYREEE (reference sequence). The CDR3 contains 11 residues. CDR3 protein: CASSSTFEQYF. CDR3 sequence (DNA): TGTGCCAGCAGCTCGACCTTCGAGCAGTACTTC.

This chain connects TRBV5-1 to TRBJ2-1; D tentatively reads TRBD1 or TRBD2 (5 bases each). Trimming left V 2 bases short and J 8 bases short, with 11 bases between. The CDR3 sequence is 13 residues long. The germline V gene encodes CDR1 SGHRS and CDR2 YFSETQ. CDR3: CASSFFGADEQFF. The CDR3, as DNA: TGCGCCAGCAGCTTCTTCGGGGCGGATGAGCAGTTCTTC.

The chain recombines TRBV24-1 with TRBJ1-4; tentative D call: TRBD1 (6 bases). The V end lost 3 bases, the J end lost 11 bases, and 18 bases lay between the germline ends. This CDR3 is built from 15 residues. Germline loops: CDR1 KGHDR, CDR2 SFDVKD. The CDR3 here is CATSDNRDLPGKLFF. The CDR3 DNA is TGTGCCACCAGTGATAACAGGGATTTACCAGGGAAACTGTTTTTT.

This chain links TRBV20-1 with TRBJ2-3, with D perhaps matching TRBD1 (6 bases). This CDR3 is 13 amino acids long. V lost 3 bases to trimming and J lost 6 bases, with 13 bases between them. Germline CDR1 and CDR2: DFQATT and SNEGSKA (reference sequence). CDR3 amino acids: CSARDSLADTQYF. CDR3 DNA: TGCAGTGCTAGGGACAGCTTGGCTGATACGCAGTATTTT.

The genes are TRBV6-5 and TRBJ1-1; maybe TRBD1 (5 bases). V lost 0 bases, J lost 5 bases, and 10 bases lay in between. The germline CDR1 and CDR2 sequences are MNHEY and SVGAGI. The CDR3 is 14 amino acids. The CDR3 spells CASSYSMGGTEAFF. The CDR3 bases are TGTGCCAGCAGTTACTCGATGGGGGGTACTGAAGCTTTCTTT.

This clonotype was detected only a few times. This chain links TRBV24-1 with TRBJ2-1, with D perhaps matching TRBD2 (6 bases). The CDR3 is made up of 18 amino acids. Germline loops: CDR1 KGHDR, CDR2 SFDVKD. The germline V and J ends were trimmed by 2 bases and 3 bases, with 19 bases remaining between them. DNA for the CDR3: TGTGCCACCAGTGATTCCCGAGACGCGGGGCCCCTCTACAATGAGCAGTTCTTC. This gives the protein CATSDSRDAGPLYNEQFF.

There are a few counts of this clonotype. V is TRBV6-6 and J is TRBJ2-7; D is unresolved. Germline CDR1 and CDR2: MNHNY and SVGAGI (reference sequence). V lost 5 bases to trimming and J lost 1 base, with 15 bases between them. The CDR3 totals 15 residues. The CDR3, as DNA: TGTGCCAGCAGTATCACCGGTGAATTGTCCTACGAGCAGTACTTC. It encodes CASSITGELSYEQYF.

This clonotype has more than one count but fewer than ten. The V and J genes are TRBV7-3 and TRBJ2-3; no clear D. V was pared by 5 bases and J by 0 bases, with 9 bases between. In germline, CDR1 is SGHTA, CDR2 FQGTGA. The CDR3 sequence is 14 residues long. CDR3 amino acids: CASSPEPSTDTQYF. In nucleotides, the CDR3 is TGTGCCAGCAGCCCCGAACCTAGCACAGATACGCAGTATTTT.

This sequence joins TRBV18 and TRBJ2-6; no clear D. The V gene's germline CDR1 is KGHSH and CDR2 LQKENI. The CDR3 is made up of 14 amino acids. Trimming stripped 3 bases from V and 2 bases from J, with 5 bases between. The CDR3 DNA reads as TGTGCCAGCTCACCTCCCACTGGGGCCAACGTCCTGACTTTC. This sequence encodes CASSPPTGANVLTF.

This chain joins TRBV12-3 or TRBV12-4 and TRBJ2-5, with 9 bases fitting TRBD1. V lost 4 bases, J lost 3 bases, and 9 bases stayed unmatched. CDR3 length equals 16 residues. This CDR3 is CASSSGQGRREETQYF. CDR3 DNA: TGTGCCAGCAGTTCGGGACAGGGTAGGAGGGAAGAGACCCAGTACTTC.

This clonotype was detected a few times. J is TRBJ2-1 and V is TRBV3-1; D unresolved. Germline V CDR1 and CDR2: LGHDT, YNNKEL (reference sequence). CDR3 length: 14 amino acids. Trimming cost V 4 bases and J 6 bases, with 13 bases left between them. The CDR3 DNA sequence: TGTGCCAGCAGCCCACTCAACTCGGGCAATGAGCAGTTCTTC. It specifies CASSPLNSGNEQFF.

This clonotype was counted a single time. This rearrangement joins TRBV2 to TRBJ2-1; 10 nucleotides agree with TRBD1. V was pared by 5 bases and J by 4 bases, with 5 bases of the junction left unmatched. The CDR3 is 15 amino acids. Germline V CDR1 and CDR2: SNHLY, FYNNEI. In DNA form, the CDR3 reads TGTGCCAGCAGTAGGGACAGGGGAGAATACAATGAGCAGTTCTTC. Translation: CASSRDRGEYNEQFF. Variable domain in full (rest from reference TRBV2 and TRBJ2-1): EPEVTQTPSHQVTQMGQEVILRCVPISNHLYFYWYRQILGQKVEFLVSFYNNEISEKSEIFDDQFSVERPDGSNFTLKIRSTKLEDSAMYFCASSRDRGEYNEQFFGPGTRLTVL.

Only a few counts were recorded for this clonotype. V usage is TRBV4-1 and J usage is TRBJ2-5; 8 bases match TRBD2. The CDR3 contains 17 residues. Germline CDR1 reads MGHRA; CDR2 reads YSYEKL. J lost 1 base, V lost 0 bases, and 7 bases had no gene match. The CDR3 DNA is TGCGCCAGCAGCCAAGAGGGACTAGTTTCACCCCAAGAGACCCAGTACTTC. This sequence encodes CASSQEGLVSPQETQYF.

The chain is built from TRBV7-9 and TRBJ2-3; D is ambiguous. This CDR3 region has 12 residues. CDR1 is SEHNR and CDR2 is FQNEAQ in the germline V gene (reference sequence). V lost 6 bases and J 2 bases, leaving 6 bases between the germline ends. The CDR3 reads CASSSHTDTQYF. The CDR3 DNA sequence: TGTGCCAGCAGTAGCCACACAGATACGCAGTATTTT. Complete variable domain (other parts from reference TRBV7-9 and TRBJ2-3): DTGVSQNPRHKITKRGQNVTFRCDPISEHNRLYWYRQTLGQGPEFLTYFQNEAQLEKSRLLSDRFSAERPKGSFSTLEIQRTEQGDSAMYLCASSSHTDTQYFGPGTRLTVL.

This clonotype was counted between two and nine times. Compared with germline, one end of the junction differs, possibly owing to a read error. The chain couples TRBV5-1 to TRBJ2-7; D is unresolved. The germline gives CDR1 SGHRS, CDR2 YFSETQ. This CDR3 has 13 residues. CDR3 nucleotides: TGTGCCAGCAGCTTAGATCAGTCCTACGAGCAGTACTTC. Protein product: CASSLDQSYEQYF.

This chain links TRBV6-2 or TRBV6-3 with TRBJ2-1, with 8 bases that match TRBD1. The CDR3 is 13 residues long. The V segment lost 11 bases and the J segment 5 bases; nucleotides outside the gene matches: 8. Per germline, CDR1 MNHEY and CDR2 SVGEGT. The CDR3 bases are TGTGCCGTCCGGGACAGGTTCCACAATGAGCAGTTCTTC. Translated: CAVRDRFHNEQFF.

This chain links TRBV27 with TRBJ2-7; D is uncertain. The CDR3 is made up of 10 amino acids. In germline, CDR1 is MNHEY, CDR2 SMNVEV (reference sequence). The germline V and J ends were trimmed by 2 bases and 9 bases, with 5 bases remaining between them. CDR3 in DNA: TGTGCCAGCAGTTTAATCTCGCAGTACTTC. Protein product: CASSLISQYF.

This clonotype has a handful of counts. The chain is built from TRBV21-1 and TRBJ2-2. TRBV21-1 is reported as a pseudogene. This CDR3 spans 16 amino acids. CDR3: CASSKGGYTNTGELFF. In DNA, the CDR3 is TGTGCCAGCAGCAAAGGTGGCTACACGAACACCGGGGAGCTGTTTTTT.

J is TRBJ2-1 and V is TRBV12-3 or TRBV12-4; no firm D call. Trimming left V 5 bases short and J 3 bases short, with 14 bases between. This CDR3 region has 15 residues. This CDR3 is CASSPVLGVYNEQFF. CDR3 bases: TGTGCCAGCAGTCCCGTCCTGGGTGTCTACAATGAGCAGTTCTTC.

This clonotype was counted ten times or more. The V gene is TRBV27, the J gene TRBJ2-7; TRBD1 matches 7 bases. This CDR3 has 14 amino acids. The germline gives CDR1 MNHEY, CDR2 SMNVEV (reference sequence). V dropped 5 bases and J dropped 3; count of bases not matched to a gene: 7. The CDR3 DNA sequence: TGTGCCAGCAGTCAACGCCGGGACAGCTACGAGCAGTACTTC. Translating gives CASSQRRDSYEQYF.

The CDR3 coding sequence is TGTGCCAGCAGCTTATGGGGACGCCGGCCCTACGAGCAGTACTTC. It is translated as CASSLWGRRPYEQYF. This chain connects TRBV5-6 to TRBJ2-7; the D call may be TRBD1 or TRBD2 (5 bases each). There are 15 residues in the CDR3. Germline CDR1 and CDR2: SGHDT and YYEEEE. Trimming took 2 bases from V and 2 from J, leaving 14 bases between them.

This clonotype was seen more than once but under ten times. The chain has TRBV6-5 and TRBJ2-5; the match to TRBD2 covers 7 bases. Germline CDR1 is MNHEY and CDR2 is SVGAGI. CDR3 length: 16 residues. Germline trimming cut 2 bases from V and 5 bases from J; bases unmatched to any gene: 11. DNA for the CDR3: TGTGCCAGCAGTTACGCCCTTCCCAGCGGGGTGGAGACCCAGTACTTC. It translates to CASSYALPSGVETQYF.

This clonotype has a handful of counts. This chain joins TRBV7-9 and TRBJ1-1; 8 bases agree with TRBD1. Germline V CDR1 and CDR2: SEHNR, FQNEAQ (reference sequence). Trimming took 0 bases from V and 0 from J; bases not matched to a gene: 9. This CDR3 is built from 18 residues. The chain's CDR3 is CASSLAGALTGVNTEAFF. The CDR3 DNA reads TGTGCCAGCAGCTTAGCAGGGGCCCTGACAGGGGTGAACACTGAAGCTTTCTTT.

This clonotype was seen ten or more times. The rearrangement uses TRBV12-3 or TRBV12-4 and TRBJ2-7, with D possibly being TRBD1 (5 bases). V lost 6 bases, J lost 5 bases, and 17 bases lay in between. This CDR3 is built from 14 residues. The CDR3 nucleotides read TGTGCCAGCAGCCCCGACAGAGAGGTGGACGAGCAGTACTTC. Its translation is CASSPDREVDEQYF.

This chain connects TRBV13 to TRBJ2-2, with a tentative D call TRBD1 (5 bases). Germline V gene lookup returns CDR1 PRHDT and CDR2 FYEKMQ (reference sequence). The length of the CDR3 is 16 residues. V dropped 0 bases and J dropped 4 bases, with 12 bases sitting between them. The CDR3 region is CASSLGEGQGTGELFF. The CDR3 nucleotides read TGTGCCAGCAGCTTAGGCGAAGGGCAGGGCACCGGGGAGCTGTTTTTT.

The table lists this clonotype with a few counts. The chain is built from TRBV19 and TRBJ2-1; D might be TRBD2 (6 bases). Trimming left V 2 bases short and J 12 bases short, with 11 bases between. Germline values: CDR1 LNHDA, CDR2 SQIVND (reference sequence). The CDR3 covers 12 residues. The DNA of the CDR3 is TGTGCCAGTAGTATACCCAGGCGGGGGCAGTTCTTC. Translated: CASSIPRRGQFF.

This clonotype was seen a few times. V and J are TRBV12-3 or TRBV12-4 and TRBJ1-6; 8 bases are a match to TRBD1. The V segment lost 6 bases and the J segment 9 bases; nucleotides outside the gene matches: 7. The CDR3 is 14 residues long. The CDR3 region has the DNA TGTGCCAGCAGCCCGCAGGGGGCGATTTCACCCCTCCACTTT. Its protein is CASSPQGAISPLHF.